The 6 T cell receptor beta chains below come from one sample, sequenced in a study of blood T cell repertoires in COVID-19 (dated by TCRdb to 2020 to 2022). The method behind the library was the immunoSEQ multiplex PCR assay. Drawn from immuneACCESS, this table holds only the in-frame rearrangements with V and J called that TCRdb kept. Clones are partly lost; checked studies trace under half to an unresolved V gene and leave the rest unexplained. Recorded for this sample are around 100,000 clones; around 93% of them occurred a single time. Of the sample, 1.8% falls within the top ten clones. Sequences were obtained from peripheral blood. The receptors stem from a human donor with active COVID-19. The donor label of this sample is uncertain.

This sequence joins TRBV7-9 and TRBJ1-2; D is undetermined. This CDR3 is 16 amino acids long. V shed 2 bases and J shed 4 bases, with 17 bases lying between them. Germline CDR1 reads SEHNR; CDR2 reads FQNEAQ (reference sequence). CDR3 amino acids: CASSLFSLRRGYGYTF. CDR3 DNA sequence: TGTGCCAGCAGCTTATTCTCCCTGAGGCGGGGCTATGGCTACACCTTC. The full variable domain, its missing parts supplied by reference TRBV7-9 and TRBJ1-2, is DTGVSQNPRHKITKRGQNVTFRCDPISEHNRLYWYRQTLGQGPEFLTYFQNEAQLEKSRLLSDRFSAERPKGSFSTLEIQRTEQGDSAMYLCASSLFSLRRGYGYTFGSGTRLTVV.

The CDR3 sequence is CASSLTAAVEAFF. CDR3 DNA sequence: TGTGCCAGCAGCTTAACAGCGGCGGTTGAAGCTTTCTTT. The genes are TRBV7-3 and TRBJ1-1; D ambiguous. V lost 0 bases and J 7 bases, leaving 9 bases between the germline ends. The germline V gene has CDR1 SGHTA and CDR2 FQGTGA. This CDR3 region has 13 residues.

CDR3 in DNA: TGTGCCAGCAGCCCTGGGGGCCGCTACGAGCAGTACTTC. Translating gives CASSPGGRYEQYF. The chain combines TRBV11-3 with TRBJ2-7; D possibly corresponds to TRBD1 (6 bases). CDR3 length equals 13 residues. V shed 5 bases and J shed 3 bases, with 11 bases lying between them. Germline values: CDR1 SGHNT, CDR2 YENEEA. Together with reference TRBV11-3 and TRBJ2-7, the CDR3 gives the full variable domain: EAGVVQSPRYKIIEKKQPVAFWCNPISGHNTLYWYLQNLGQGPELLIRYENEEAVDDSQLPKDRFSAERLKGVDSTLKIQPAELGDSAVYLCASSPGGRYEQYFGPGTRLTVT.

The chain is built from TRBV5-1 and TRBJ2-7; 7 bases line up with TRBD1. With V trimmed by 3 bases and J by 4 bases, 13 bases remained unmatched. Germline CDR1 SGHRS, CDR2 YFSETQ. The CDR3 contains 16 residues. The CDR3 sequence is CASSYEQGTSIYEQYF. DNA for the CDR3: TGCGCCAGCAGCTACGAACAGGGGACAAGTATTTACGAGCAGTACTTC. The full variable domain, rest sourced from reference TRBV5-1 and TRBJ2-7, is KAGVTQTPRYLIKTRGQQVTLSCSPISGHRSVSWYQQTPGQGLQFLFEYFSETQRNKGNFPGRFSGRQFSNSRSEMNVSTLELGDSALYLCASSYEQGTSIYEQYFGPGTRLTVT.

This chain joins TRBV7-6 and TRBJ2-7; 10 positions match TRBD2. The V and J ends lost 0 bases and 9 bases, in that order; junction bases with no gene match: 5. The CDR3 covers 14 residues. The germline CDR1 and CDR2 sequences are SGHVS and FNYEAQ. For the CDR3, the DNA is TGTGCCAGCAGCTTAGCTAGTAGCGGGGGGAGGCAGTACTTC. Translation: CASSLASSGGRQYF. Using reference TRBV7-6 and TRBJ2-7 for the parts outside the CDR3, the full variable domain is GAGVSQSPRYKVTKRGQDVALRCDPISGHVSLYWYRQALGQGPEFLTYFNYEAQQDKSGLPNDRFSAERPEGSISTLTIQRTEQRDSAMYRCASSLASSGGRQYFGPGTRLTVT.

The CDR3 DNA sequence: TGTGCCAGCAGTGCGTCTTATAATTCACCCCTCCACTTT. Translating gives CASSASYNSPLHF. The rearrangement links TRBV2 to TRBJ1-6, with no clear D. Trimming removed 4 bases from V and 4 bases from J, with 5 bases in between. Germline-derived CDR1 and CDR2 are SNHLY and FYNNEI. This CDR3 spans 13 amino acids.